These 22 T cell receptor beta chains were all obtained from the same sample, sequenced in a study of T cells in tuberculosis. Assay used: immunoSEQ multiplex PCR; TCRdb lists only in-frame clones, some missing. This sample has 30,000 to 35,000 clones; less than 95% occur once, and the top ten carry 7.7%. Sequences were obtained from PBMCs. These receptors all stem from a donor between 5 and 29 years old with latent tuberculosis or without tuberculosis infection. Some clones in this sample may be carry-over from other donors' samples.

The chain joins TRBV19 to TRBJ2-4; 9 bases are a match to TRBD1. CDR1 is LNHDA and CDR2 is SQIVND in the germline V gene (reference sequence). J gave up 7 bases and V 5 bases, and 6 bases lay outside the gene matches. This CDR3 has 14 residues. As DNA, the CDR3 is TGTGCCAGTAGTTCCCGGGACAGGGAGAACATTCAGTACTTC. Translating it yields CASSSRDRENIQYF.

The chain combines TRBV6-5 with TRBJ2-7; D perhaps matches TRBD2 (5 bases). CDR1 and CDR2 (germline): MNHEY, SVGAGI. CDR3 length: 12 residues. The germline V and J ends were trimmed by 10 bases and 2 bases, with 12 bases remaining between them. The CDR3 DNA is TGTGCCACCGGGGAACAGACCTACGAGCAGTACTTC. Protein: CATGEQTYEQYF.

This clone has a single count. This chain connects TRBV19 to TRBJ2-7; 8 bases agree with TRBD2. The germline V gene has CDR1 LNHDA and CDR2 SQIVND (reference sequence). This CDR3 region has 14 residues. J lost 3 bases, V lost 6 bases, and 7 bases had no gene match. In nucleotides, the CDR3 is TGTGCCAGTAGGAGCCGGGAGGGCTTCTACGAGCAGTACTTC. The encoded protein is CASRSREGFYEQYF.

The chain has TRBV5-1 and TRBJ2-1; a possible D gene is TRBD2 (6 bases). V lost 1 base, J lost 0 bases, and 11 bases lay in between. CDR3 length: 16 residues. Germline CDR1 SGHRS, CDR2 YFSETQ. The CDR3: CASSLRRDNSYNEQFF. CDR3 sequence (DNA): TGCGCCAGCAGCTTGCGGCGGGATAACTCCTACAATGAGCAGTTCTTC. Full variable domain (remainder filled in from reference TRBV5-1 and TRBJ2-1): KAGVTQTPRYLIKTRGQQVTLSCSPISGHRSVSWYQQTPGQGLQFLFEYFSETQRNKGNFPGRFSGRQFSNSRSEMNVSTLELGDSALYLCASSLRRDNSYNEQFFGPGTRLTVL.

The chain combines TRBV2 with TRBJ2-3; TRBD2 matches 9 bases. The length of the CDR3 is 14 residues. V trimming: 7 bases; J trimming: 6 bases; junction bases outside the gene matches: 8. The germline V gene has CDR1 SNHLY and CDR2 FYNNEI. CDR3 sequence: CASTGREGRDTQYF. The CDR3 DNA is TGTGCCAGCACCGGGCGGGAGGGCCGGGATACGCAGTATTTT.

This rearrangement joins TRBV27 to TRBJ1-2, with 7 bases aligning to TRBD1. Germline V lookup: CDR1 MNHEY, CDR2 SMNVEV (reference sequence). The CDR3 is 17 amino acids. Losses at the gene ends were 1 base for V and 3 bases for J; bases not matched to a gene: 11. The CDR3 DNA is TGTGCCAGCAGTTTATTCCCGGGACAGCCGTATTACTATGGCTACACCTTC. It is translated as CASSLFPGQPYYYGYTF.

This sequence joins TRBV7-9 and TRBJ2-2, with 9 bases aligning to TRBD2. This CDR3 has 17 amino acids. The V and J ends lost 5 bases and 0 bases, in that order; junction bases with no gene match: 7. Germline assignment: CDR1 SEHNR and CDR2 FQNEAQ (reference sequence). DNA of the CDR3: TGTGCCAGCAGCCACACAAGCGGGAGGACGAACACCGGGGAGCTGTTTTTT. Protein product: CASSHTSGRTNTGELFF.

The chain has TRBV9 and TRBJ1-2; D remains ambiguous. The CDR3 has 15 amino acids. The V gene's germline CDR1 is SGDLS and CDR2 YYNGEE. With 5 bases removed from V and 0 bases from J, the gap between germline ends came to 14 bases. The CDR3 region is CASSTERGPNYGYTF. In DNA, the CDR3 is TGTGCCAGCAGTACAGAGCGGGGTCCTAACTATGGCTACACCTTC.

The chain combines TRBV25-1 with TRBJ2-3; 10 positions agree with TRBD2. The germline V gene encodes CDR1 MGHDK and CDR2 SYGVNS. J gave up 9 bases and V 4 bases, and 10 bases lay outside the gene matches. CDR3 length: 15 residues. This chain's CDR3 is CASSVSSGGAGTQYF. The CDR3, as DNA: TGTGCCAGCAGTGTATCCAGCGGGGGGGCAGGGACGCAGTATTTT.

The rearrangement joins TRBV5-1 to TRBJ1-2; D gene uncertain. Germline CDR1 reads SGHRS; CDR2 reads YFSETQ. This CDR3 is built from 13 residues. Trimming took 4 bases from V and 0 from J, leaving 7 bases between them. The chain's CDR3 is CASSPTANYGYTF. For the CDR3, the DNA is TGCGCCAGCAGCCCCACAGCTAACTATGGCTACACCTTC. The entire variable domain, with the rest obtained from reference TRBV5-1 and TRBJ1-2, is as follows: KAGVTQTPRYLIKTRGQQVTLSCSPISGHRSVSWYQQTPGQGLQFLFEYFSETQRNKGNFPGRFSGRQFSNSRSEMNVSTLELGDSALYLCASSPTANYGYTFGSGTRLTVV.

The chain joins TRBV18 to TRBJ1-2, with 8 nucleotides matching TRBD1. Germline V gene sequence: CDR1 KGHSH, CDR2 LQKENI. V dropped 4 bases and J dropped 5; count of bases not matched to a gene: 9. This CDR3 is 15 amino acids long. The CDR3 DNA reads as TGTGCCAGCTCACGGGGCCCGGGACAGGAGTATGGCTACACCTTC. Protein: CASSRGPGQEYGYTF.

The chain joins TRBV6-1 to TRBJ2-1; TRBD2 matches 8 bases. This CDR3 is built from 14 residues. Germline CDR1 MNHNS, CDR2 SASEGT. After removal of 6 bases from V and 3 bases from J, the junction contained 4 bases not matched to a gene. The CDR3 spells CASSDLAGYNEQFF. The CDR3 nucleotides read TGTGCCAGCAGCGATCTAGCGGGCTACAATGAGCAGTTCTTC.

The J gene is TRBJ1-1, the V gene TRBV11-2; no definite D call. The length of the CDR3 is 16 residues. Looked up from germline, CDR1 is SGHAT and CDR2 is FQNNGV. Deletions cut 0 bases from V and 3 bases from J, with 14 bases between. CDR3 DNA: TGTGCCAGCAGCTTAGACACGCGCCGTGTGGACACTGAAGCTTTCTTT. As protein: CASSLDTRRVDTEAFF. Filled out from reference TRBV11-2 and TRBJ1-1, the complete variable domain reads EAGVAQSPRYKIIEKRQSVAFWCNPISGHATLYWYQQILGQGPKLLIQFQNNGVVDDSQLPKDRFSAERLKGVDSTLKIQPAKLEDSAVYLCASSLDTRRVDTEAFFGQGTRLTVV.

Only one count was recorded for this clone. This rearrangement joins TRBV29-1 to TRBJ2-1, with 8 bases that match TRBD1. CDR3 length: 13 residues. Germline trimming cut 8 bases from V and 6 bases from J; bases unmatched to any gene: 9. In germline, CDR1 is SQVTM, CDR2 ANQGSEA. The CDR3 loop is CSIRTGTVNEQFF. The CDR3 DNA follows: TGCAGCATCCGGACAGGGACAGTCAATGAGCAGTTCTTC.

This clone was picked up a small number of times. The V gene is TRBV28, the J gene TRBJ2-7; unclear D gene. Germline CDR1 and CDR2: MDHEN and SYDVKM. The ends were cut back, 3 bases at V and 0 bases at J, with 9 bases in the middle. The CDR3 runs to 14 residues. CDR3 bases: TGTGCCAGCAGTTTTACGGTGTCCTCCTACGAGCAGTACTTC. Its protein is CASSFTVSSYEQYF. Full variable domain (rest looked up from reference TRBV28 and TRBJ2-7): DVKVTQSSRYLVKRTGEKVFLECVQDMDHENMFWYRQDPGLGLRLIYFSYDVKMKEKGDIPEGYSVSREKKERFSLILESASTNQTSMYLCASSFTVSSYEQYFGPGTRLTVT.

The rearrangement links TRBV10-2 to TRBJ2-7, with 14 bases lining up with TRBD2. The CDR3 contains 16 residues. Germline V gives CDR1 WSHSY, CDR2 SAAADI. J was trimmed by 7 bases and V by 2 bases; bases with no gene match: 7. The CDR3 coding sequence is TGCGCCAGCAGTGAGGGTCCCGGGACTAGCGGGGGTGAGCAGTACTTC. Its protein is CASSEGPGTSGGEQYF.

The V and J genes are TRBV27 and TRBJ2-1; 11 nucleotides match TRBD2. Germline values: CDR1 MNHEY, CDR2 SMNVEV (reference sequence). V shed 3 bases and J 6 bases; nucleotides not matched to a gene: 4. The CDR3 has 15 amino acids. The CDR3 sequence is CASSLSSGGTNEQFF. In DNA, the CDR3 is TGTGCCAGCAGTTTGTCTAGCGGGGGGACCAATGAGCAGTTCTTC.

This chain uses TRBV5-4 with TRBJ1-2, with D maybe TRBD1 (6 bases). Germline CDR1 and CDR2: SGHNT and YYREEE (reference sequence). The ends were cut back, 0 bases at V and 0 bases at J, with 12 bases in the middle. CDR3 size: 16 residues. The CDR3 here is CASSLGDRLANYGYTF. The CDR3 DNA sequence: TGTGCCAGCAGCTTGGGCGACAGGCTAGCTAACTATGGCTACACCTTC.

The chain combines TRBV11-2 with TRBJ1-2; 9 nucleotides match TRBD1. CDR1 and CDR2 from the germline V gene are SGHAT and FQNNGV. The ends lost 4 bases at V and 6 bases at J; junction bases unmatched: 6. The CDR3 loop spans 14 amino acids. CDR3 in DNA: TGTGCCAGCAGCTCCGGGACAGGGATAAATGGCTACACCTTC. Amino acids: CASSSGTGINGYTF.

V usage is TRBV15 and J usage is TRBJ2-7, with D perhaps matching TRBD1 (6 bases). Trimming cost V 0 bases and J 7 bases, with 16 bases left between them. CDR3 size: 15 residues. Germline V lookup: CDR1 LNHNV, CDR2 YYDKDF (reference sequence). The CDR3 nucleotides read TGTGCCACCAGCAGAGATAGGCCGGGACATGGGGAGCAGTACTTC. Translating it yields CATSRDRPGHGEQYF.

The chain carries TRBV15 and TRBJ1-5; the match to TRBD1 covers 8 bases. This CDR3 has 16 residues. With 3 bases clipped from V and 3 bases from J, the junction kept 7 bases outside the gene matches. From germline, CDR1 is LNHNV and CDR2 YYDKDF (reference sequence). CDR3 loop: CATSSRGQGFNQPQHF. CDR3 in DNA: TGTGCCACCAGCAGTCGCGGACAGGGATTCAATCAGCCCCAGCATTTT.

This clone was counted a few times. This rearrangement joins TRBV4-2 to TRBJ2-3, with 10 bases lining up with TRBD2. Trimming cost V 0 bases and J 5 bases; bases outside gene matches: 11. CDR1 LGHNA and CDR2 YNFKEQ come from the germline V gene. This CDR3 has 18 amino acids. CDR3 in amino acids: CASSQDLSGGASVDTQYF. The DNA of the CDR3 is TGTGCCAGCAGCCAAGATCTCAGCGGGGGGGCCTCGGTAGATACGCAGTATTTT.